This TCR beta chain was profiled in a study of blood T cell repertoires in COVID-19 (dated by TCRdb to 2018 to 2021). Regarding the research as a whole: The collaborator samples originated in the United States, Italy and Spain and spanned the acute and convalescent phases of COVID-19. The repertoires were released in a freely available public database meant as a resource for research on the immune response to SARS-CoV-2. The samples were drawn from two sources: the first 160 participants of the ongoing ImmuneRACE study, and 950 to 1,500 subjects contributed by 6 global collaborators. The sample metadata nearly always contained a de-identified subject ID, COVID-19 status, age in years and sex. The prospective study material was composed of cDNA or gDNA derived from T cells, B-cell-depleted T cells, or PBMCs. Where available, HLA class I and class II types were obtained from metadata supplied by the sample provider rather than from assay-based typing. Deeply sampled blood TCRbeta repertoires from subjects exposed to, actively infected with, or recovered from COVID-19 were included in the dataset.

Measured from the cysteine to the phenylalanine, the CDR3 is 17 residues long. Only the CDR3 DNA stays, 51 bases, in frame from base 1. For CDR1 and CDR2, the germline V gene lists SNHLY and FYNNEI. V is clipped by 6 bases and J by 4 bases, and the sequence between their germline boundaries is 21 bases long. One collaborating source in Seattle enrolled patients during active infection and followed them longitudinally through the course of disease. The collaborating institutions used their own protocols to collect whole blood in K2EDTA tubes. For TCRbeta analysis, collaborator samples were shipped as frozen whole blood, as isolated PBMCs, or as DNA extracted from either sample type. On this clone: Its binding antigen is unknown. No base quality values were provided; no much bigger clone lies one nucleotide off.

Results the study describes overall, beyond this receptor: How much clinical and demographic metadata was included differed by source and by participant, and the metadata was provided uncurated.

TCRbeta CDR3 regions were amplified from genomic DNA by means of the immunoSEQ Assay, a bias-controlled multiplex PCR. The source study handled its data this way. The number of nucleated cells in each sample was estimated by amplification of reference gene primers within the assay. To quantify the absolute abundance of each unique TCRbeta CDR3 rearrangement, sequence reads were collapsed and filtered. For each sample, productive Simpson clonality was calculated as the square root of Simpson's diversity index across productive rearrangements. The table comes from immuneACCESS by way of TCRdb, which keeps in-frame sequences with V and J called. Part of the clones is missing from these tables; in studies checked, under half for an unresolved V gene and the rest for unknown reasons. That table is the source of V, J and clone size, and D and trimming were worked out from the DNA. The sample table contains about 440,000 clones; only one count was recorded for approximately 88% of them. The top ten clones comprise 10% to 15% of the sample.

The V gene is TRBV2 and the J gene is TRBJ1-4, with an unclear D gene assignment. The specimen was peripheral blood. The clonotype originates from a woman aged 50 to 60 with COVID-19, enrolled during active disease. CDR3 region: CASRTHMSGGNNEKLFF. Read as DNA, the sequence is TGTGCCAGCAGAACCCACATGAGTGGAGGCAATAATGAAAAACTGTTTTTT.